This entry describes one T cell receptor (beta chain). This sample was included in a study of T-cell memory formation after mild COVID-19. TCRdb re-derived calls from the 5' RACE reads in MiXCR, one entry per CDR3 protein. Of 280,000 or so distinct CDR3 sequences listed, 8.2% are singletons. The germline gives CDR1 KGHDR, CDR2 SFDVKD. This CDR3 has 15 amino acids. Unmatched junction bases numbered 0, after V lost 3 bases and J lost 2 bases. The clonotype originates from a man aged 18 to 30 who had mild COVID-19 (a few samples of this study predate the infection). Cell type and time point are not known. Material: PBMCs or a T cell subset sorted from them (not recorded which). J is TRBJ1-5 and V is TRBV24-1; 10 positions match TRBD1. The CDR3 spells CATSDGTGGNQPQHF. Written as DNA, the CDR3 is TGTGCCACCAGTGATGGGACAGGGGGCAATCAGCCCCAGCATTTT.